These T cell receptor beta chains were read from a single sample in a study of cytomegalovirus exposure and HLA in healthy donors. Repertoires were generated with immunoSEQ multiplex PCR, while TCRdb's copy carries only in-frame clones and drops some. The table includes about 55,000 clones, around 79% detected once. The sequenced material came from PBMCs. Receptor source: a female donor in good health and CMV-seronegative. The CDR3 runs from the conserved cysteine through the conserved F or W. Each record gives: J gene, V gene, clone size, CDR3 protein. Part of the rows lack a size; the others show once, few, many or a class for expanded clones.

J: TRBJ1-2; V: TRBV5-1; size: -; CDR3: CASSSGSIYGYTF
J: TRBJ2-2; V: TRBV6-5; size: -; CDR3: CASSYSTDRGTGELFF
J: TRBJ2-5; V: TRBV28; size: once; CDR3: CASSLQGLAGGGETQYF
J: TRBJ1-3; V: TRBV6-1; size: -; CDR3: CASSERQGVFGNTIYF
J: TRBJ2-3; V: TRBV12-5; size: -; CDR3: CASGSRTSGGSTDTQYF
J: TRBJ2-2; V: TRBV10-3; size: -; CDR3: CAISQGGFGELFF
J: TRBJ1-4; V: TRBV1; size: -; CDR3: CTDWGRNNEKLFF
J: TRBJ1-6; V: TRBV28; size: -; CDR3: CASTSGLPLNSYNSPLHF
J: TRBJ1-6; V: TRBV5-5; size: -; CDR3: CASSLVWAGSPLHF
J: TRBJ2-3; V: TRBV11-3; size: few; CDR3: CASSQQGPTDTQYF
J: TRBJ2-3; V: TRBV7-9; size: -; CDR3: CASSTTHSHRHSTDTQYF
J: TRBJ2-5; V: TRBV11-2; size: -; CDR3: CASSLEGSGRSMETQYF
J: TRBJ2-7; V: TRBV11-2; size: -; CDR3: CASSLVSMSASSYEQYF
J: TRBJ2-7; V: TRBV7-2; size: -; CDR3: CASSLKAGIYEQYF
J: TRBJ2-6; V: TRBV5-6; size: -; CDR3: CASSLGWGPSGANVLTF
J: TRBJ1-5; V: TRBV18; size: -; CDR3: CASSPGTRGTAQHF
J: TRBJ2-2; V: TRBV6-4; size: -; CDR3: CASSRVAGTGELFF
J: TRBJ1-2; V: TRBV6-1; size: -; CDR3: CASSEAPQLNGYTF
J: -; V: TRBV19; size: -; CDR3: CASKEIAGTDEQYF
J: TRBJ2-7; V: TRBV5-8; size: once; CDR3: CASSLGAGEQYF
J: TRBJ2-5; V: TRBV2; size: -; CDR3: CASSDRQGMGETQYF
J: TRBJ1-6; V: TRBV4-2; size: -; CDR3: CASSQKTGGSYNSPLHF